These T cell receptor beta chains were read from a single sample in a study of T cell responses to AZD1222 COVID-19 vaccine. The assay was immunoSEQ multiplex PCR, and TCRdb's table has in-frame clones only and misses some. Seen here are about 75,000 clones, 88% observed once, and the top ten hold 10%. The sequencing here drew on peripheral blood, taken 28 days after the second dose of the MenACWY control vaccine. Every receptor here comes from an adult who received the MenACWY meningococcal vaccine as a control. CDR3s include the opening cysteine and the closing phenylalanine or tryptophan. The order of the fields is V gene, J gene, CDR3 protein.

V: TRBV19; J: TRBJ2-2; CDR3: CASKHSGPPANTGELFF
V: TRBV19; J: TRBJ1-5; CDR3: CASSISSGTGVDQPQHF
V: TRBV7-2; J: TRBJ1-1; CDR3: CASSFSLPSEAFF
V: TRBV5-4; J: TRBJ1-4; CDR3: CASSSTPTATNEKLFF
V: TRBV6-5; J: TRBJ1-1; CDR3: CASRQGARNTEAFF
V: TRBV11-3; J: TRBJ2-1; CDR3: CASSRRGAGSYNEQFF
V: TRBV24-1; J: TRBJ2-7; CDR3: CATSEGTGKQYF
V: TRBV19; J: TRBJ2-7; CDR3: CASGVRYEQYF
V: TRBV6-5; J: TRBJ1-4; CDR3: CASSYDYRFEEKLFF
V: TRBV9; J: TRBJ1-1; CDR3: CASSVAGGSGTEAFF
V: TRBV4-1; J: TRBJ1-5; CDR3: CASSPSRVLLGQPQHF
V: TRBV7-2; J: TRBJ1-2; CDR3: CASSLGFGSNYGYTF
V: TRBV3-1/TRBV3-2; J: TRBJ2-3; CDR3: CASSQGGGATQYF
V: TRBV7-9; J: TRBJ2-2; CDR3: CASSLAQGTGELFF
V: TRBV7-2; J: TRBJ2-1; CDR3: CASSLQVGRLAGKENEQFF
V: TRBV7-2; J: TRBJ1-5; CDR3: CASSLGGGSNQPQHF
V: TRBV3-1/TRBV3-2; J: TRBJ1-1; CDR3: CASRPGFVNTEAFF
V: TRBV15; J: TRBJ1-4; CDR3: CATSRAGGGEKLFF
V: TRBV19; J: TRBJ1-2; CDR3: CASSLLGTGDYGYTF
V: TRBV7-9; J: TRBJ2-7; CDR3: CASSMTGPGEQYF
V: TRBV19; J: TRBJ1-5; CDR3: CASTPGTAVNQPQHF
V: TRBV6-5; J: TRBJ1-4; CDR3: CASSYSTGEKLFF
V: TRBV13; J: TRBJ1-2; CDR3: CASSFQGGNYGYTF
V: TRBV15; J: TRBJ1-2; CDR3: CATSRDPQGANYGYTF
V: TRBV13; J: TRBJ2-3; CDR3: CASRIGGSTDTQYF
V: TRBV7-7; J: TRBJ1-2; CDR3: CASSPGQGYGYTF
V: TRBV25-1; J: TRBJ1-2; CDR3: CASSGGWGAGYTF
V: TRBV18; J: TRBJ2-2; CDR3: CASSPDVGPNSNTGELFF